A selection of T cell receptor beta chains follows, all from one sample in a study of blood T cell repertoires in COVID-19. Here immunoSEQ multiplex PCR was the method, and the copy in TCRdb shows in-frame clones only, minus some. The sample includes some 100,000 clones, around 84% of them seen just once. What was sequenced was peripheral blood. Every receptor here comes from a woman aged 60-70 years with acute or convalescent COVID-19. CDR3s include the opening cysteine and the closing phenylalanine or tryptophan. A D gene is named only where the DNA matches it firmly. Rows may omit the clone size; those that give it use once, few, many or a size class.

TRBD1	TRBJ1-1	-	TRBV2	CASRLQGAGTEAFF	TGTGCCAGCAGGCTACAGGGGGCAGGCACTGAAGCTTTCTTT
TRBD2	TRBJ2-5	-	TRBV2	CASGTSAKETQYF	TGTGCCAGCGGCACTAGCGCAAAAGAGACCCAGTACTTC
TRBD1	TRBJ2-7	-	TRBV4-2	CASSSRPGQGYEQYF	TGTGCCAGCAGCTCTCGTCCGGGACAGGGGTACGAGCAGTACTTC
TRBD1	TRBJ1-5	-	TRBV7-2	CASSLTSGGLGNQPQHF	TGTGCCAGCAGCTTGACCTCAGGGGGGCTCGGCAATCAGCCCCAGCATTTT
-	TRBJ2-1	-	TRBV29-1	CSVQSLNEQFF	TGCAGCGTTCAATCACTCAATGAGCAGTTCTTC
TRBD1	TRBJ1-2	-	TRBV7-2	CASRREPGQGMNYGYTF	TGTGCCAGCAGACGTGAACCCGGACAGGGGATGAACTATGGCTACACCTTC
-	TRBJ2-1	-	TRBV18	CASRGGNEQFF	TGTGCCAGCCGGGGTGGTAATGAGCAGTTCTTC
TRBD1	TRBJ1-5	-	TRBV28	CASTAGGKQPQHF	TGTGCCAGCACCGCAGGGGGGAAGCAGCCCCAGCATTTT
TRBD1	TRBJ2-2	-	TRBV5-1	CASSQGDRNTGELFF	TGCGCCAGCAGCCAGGGGGACAGAAACACCGGGGAGCTGTTTTTT
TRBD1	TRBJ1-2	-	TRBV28	CASGGGGDYGYTF	TGTGCCAGCGGTGGAGGGGGCGACTATGGCTACACCTTC
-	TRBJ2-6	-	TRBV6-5	CASTTSGANVLTF	TGTGCCAGCACTACGTCTGGGGCCAACGTCCTGACTTTC
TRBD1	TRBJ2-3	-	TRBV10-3	CAIRWTGLTDTQYF	TGTGCCATCAGGTGGACAGGGTTGACAGATACGCAGTATTTT
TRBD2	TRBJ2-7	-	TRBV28	CASSFPTSGDEQYF	TGTGCCAGCAGTTTCCCGACTAGCGGGGACGAGCAGTACTTC
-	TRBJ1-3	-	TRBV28	CASSFPGHPSGNTIYF	TGTGCCAGCAGTTTTCCGGGACATCCATCTGGAAACACCATATATTTT
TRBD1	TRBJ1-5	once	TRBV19	CASSTGGSNQPQHF	TGTGCCAGTAGCACAGGGGGGAGCAATCAGCCCCAGCATTTT
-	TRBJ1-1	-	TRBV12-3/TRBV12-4	CASTYTGNTEAFF	TGTGCCAGCACCTACACAGGGAACACTGAAGCTTTCTTT
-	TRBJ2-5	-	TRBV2	CATGPELAWETQYF	TGTGCCACCGGCCCCGAGTTAGCGTGGGAGACCCAGTACTTC
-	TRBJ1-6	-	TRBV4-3	CASSQREGRNNSPLHF	TGCGCCAGCAGCCAACGGGAGGGACGTAATAATTCACCCCTCCACTTT
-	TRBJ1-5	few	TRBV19	CATLGDNGFQPQHF	TGTGCCACCTTAGGGGACAATGGTTTTCAGCCCCAGCATTTT
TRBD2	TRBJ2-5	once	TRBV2	CASSAGLVQETQYF	TGTGCCAGCAGTGCTGGACTAGTACAAGAGACCCAGTACTTC
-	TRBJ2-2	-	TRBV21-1	CASTAVASPGELFF	TGTGCCAGCACCGCTGTAGCGTCCCCCGGGGAGCTGTTTTTT
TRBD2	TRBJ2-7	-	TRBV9	CASRTSGNYEQYF	TGTGCCAGTAGGACTAGCGGAAACTACGAGCAGTACTTC
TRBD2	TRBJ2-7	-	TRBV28	CASRTQAGARYEQYF	TGTGCCAGCAGGACGCAAGCGGGGGCCCGCTACGAGCAGTACTTC
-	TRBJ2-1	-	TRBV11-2	CASRATRSGSNEQFF	TGTGCCAGCAGAGCTACTAGGTCCGGTTCGAATGAGCAGTTCTTC
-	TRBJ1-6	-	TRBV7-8	CASRPSSSYNSPLHF	TGTGCCAGCCGTCCCTCTAGCTCCTATAATTCACCCCTCCACTTT
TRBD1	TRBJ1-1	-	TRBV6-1	CASSEVTGANTEAFF	TGTGCCAGCAGTGAAGTGACAGGGGCGAACACTGAAGCTTTCTTT
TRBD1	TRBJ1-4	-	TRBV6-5	CASQLDRVNEKLFF	TGTGCCAGCCAGCTCGACAGGGTTAATGAAAAACTGTTTTTT
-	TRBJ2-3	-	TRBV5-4	CASSSGTSTGTDTQYF	TGTGCCAGCAGCTCTGGGACTTCGACGGGCACAGATACGCAGTATTTT
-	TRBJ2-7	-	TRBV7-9	CASSLERSSYEQYF	TGTGCCAGCAGCTTAGAAAGGAGCTCCTACGAGCAGTACTTC
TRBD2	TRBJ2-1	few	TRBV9	CASSVGASGYYNEQFF	TGTGCCAGCAGCGTAGGGGCTAGCGGATACTACAATGAGCAGTTCTTC
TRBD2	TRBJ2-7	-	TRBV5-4	CASSPSPGLARSEQYF	TGTGCCAGCAGCCCTAGCCCCGGACTAGCGAGAAGCGAGCAGTACTTC